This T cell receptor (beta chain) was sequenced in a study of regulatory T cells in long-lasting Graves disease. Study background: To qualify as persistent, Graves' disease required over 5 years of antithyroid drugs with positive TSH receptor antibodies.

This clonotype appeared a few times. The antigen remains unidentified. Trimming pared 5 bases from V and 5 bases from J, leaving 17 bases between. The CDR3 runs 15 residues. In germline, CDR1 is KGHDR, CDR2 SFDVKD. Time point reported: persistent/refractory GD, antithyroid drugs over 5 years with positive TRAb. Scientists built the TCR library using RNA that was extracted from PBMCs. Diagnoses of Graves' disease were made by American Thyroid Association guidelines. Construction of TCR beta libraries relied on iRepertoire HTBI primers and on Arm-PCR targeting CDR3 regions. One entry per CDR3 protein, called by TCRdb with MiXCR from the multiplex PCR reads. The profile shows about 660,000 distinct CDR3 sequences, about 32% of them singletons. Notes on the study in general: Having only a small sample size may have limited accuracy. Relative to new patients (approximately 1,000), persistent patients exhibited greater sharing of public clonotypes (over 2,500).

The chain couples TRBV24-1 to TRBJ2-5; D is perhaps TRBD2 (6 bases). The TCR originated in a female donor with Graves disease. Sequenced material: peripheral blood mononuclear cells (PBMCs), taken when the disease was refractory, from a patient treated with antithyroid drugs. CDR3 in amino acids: CATSVTVRGIETQYF. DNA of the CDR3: TGTGCCACCAGTGTAACGGTTCGGGGGATTGAGACCCAGTACTTC.